These T cell receptor beta chains were read from a single sample in a study of beta chain features in type 1 diabetes. Clones were sequenced by immunoSEQ multiplex PCR, and TCRdb holds only the in-frame ones, with some missing. This sample has under 450,000 clones; roughly 16% occur once, and the top ten carry approximately 0.019%. The specimen sequenced was naive CD4+ T cells from blood. The receptors here all came from a woman between 18 and 30 years old in good health. CDR3s include the opening cysteine and the closing phenylalanine or tryptophan. D genes are given only for firm matches. Size tells how often a clone was seen (once, few, many) or the class of an expanded clone, and some rows leave it out.

>.|TRBV30|.|TRBJ2-7|13
TGTGCCTGGAGGAAAAGCAGGACCTACGAGCAGTACTTC
CAWRKSRTYEQYF
>.|TRBV18|TRBD2|TRBJ2-1|15
TGTGCCAGCTCACCACTGGGACTAGCGTCTCCTGAGCAGTTCTTC
CASSPLGLASPEQFF
>.|TRBV4-3|TRBD1|TRBJ2-6|18
TGCGCCAGCAGCCAAGATCCATCAGGGGGCGCTGGGGCCAACGTCCTGACTTTC
CASSQDPSGGAGANVLTF
>few|TRBV20-1|TRBD1|TRBJ2-7|11
TGCAGTGCCCCTCCACAGGGGCCAGCTATCTTC
CSAPPQGPAIF
>.|TRBV30|.|TRBJ2-1|13
TGTGCCTGGAATACAGGCTATGACAATGAGCAGTTCTTC
CAWNTGYDNEQFF
>.|TRBV28|TRBD2|TRBJ2-1|15
TGTGCCAGCAGCCGCGGCGGCGGGAGGGGGAATGAGCAGTTCTTC
CASSRGGGRGNEQFF
>.|TRBV4-2|TRBD2|TRBJ2-1|15
TGTGCCAGCAGCCAACGGGGACTAGCGGGACCCGAGCAGTTCTTC
CASSQRGLAGPEQFF
>.|TRBV2|TRBD1|TRBJ1-4|13
TGTGCCAGCAACGGACAGGGGAATGAAAAACTGTTTTTT
CASNGQGNEKLFF
>few|TRBV7-9|.|TRBJ1-3|15
TGTGCCAGCAGCTTAGAAGGGGTCTCTGGAAACACCATATATTTT
CASSLEGVSGNTIYF
>.|TRBV28|.|TRBJ1-5|14
TGTGCCAGCAGACGGACAGTGTTCAATCAGCCCCAGCATTTT
CASRRTVFNQPQHF
>few|TRBV27|.|TRBJ1-3|14
TGTGCCAGCAGTTCCCTCCTCTCTGGAAACACCATATATTTT
CASSSLLSGNTIYF
>.|TRBV5-1|.|TRBJ2-5|12
TGCGCCAGCAGCTTGGATCGAGAGACCCAGTACTTC
CASSLDRETQYF
>few|TRBV29-1|TRBD1|TRBJ2-1|14
TGCAGCGTTCACACGACAGGGGCCGGCAATGAGCAGTTCTTC
CSVHTTGAGNEQFF
>.|TRBV6-1|TRBD1|TRBJ2-7|14
TGTGCCAGCAGCGGGGACAGCCGACTTTACGAGCAGTACTTC
CASSGDSRLYEQYF
>.|TRBV5-6|TRBD1|TRBJ2-2|14
TGTGCCAGCAGTAGGGACAGGGGAGTCGGGGAGCTGTTTTTT
CASSRDRGVGELFF
>few|TRBV6-5|TRBD2|TRBJ2-1|15
TGTGCCAGCACGCGAACTAGCGGGAGTGCGAATGAGCAGTTCTTC
CASTRTSGSANEQFF
>.|TRBV30|.|TRBJ1-5|15
TGTGCCTGGAGCGGGGGAGCTGAGGGCAATCAGCCCCAGCATTTT
CAWSGGAEGNQPQHF
>few|TRBV23-1|.|TRBJ2-5|17
TGCGCCAGCAGTCAATCCGGGCAGGGTAAAATACGGGAGACCCAGTACTTC
CASSQSGQGKIRETQYF
>few|TRBV6-5|.|TRBJ1-1|13
TGTGCCAGCAGTTATGGACAGAACACTGAAGCTTTCTTT
CASSYGQNTEAFF
>few|TRBV7-2|TRBD2|TRBJ2-1|16
TGTGCCAGCAGCCTGATCGACGGGGGGGCGTACAATGAGCAGTTCTTC
CASSLIDGGAYNEQFF
>.|TRBV7-2|.|TRBJ2-2|14
TGTGCCAGCAGCTTCCGGACGACCGGGATGGAGCTGTTTTTT
CASSFRTTGMELFF
>.|TRBV30|.|TRBJ1-1|12
TGTGCCTGGAGTACTACAGGGAGAGGAGCTTTCTTT
CAWSTTGRGAFF
>.|TRBV5-1|.|TRBJ1-4|13
TGCGCCAGCAGCTTGGATCCAGGGGTGAAACTGTTTTTT
CASSLDPGVKLFF
>.|TRBV2|.|TRBJ2-7|14
TGTGCCAGTACTCGAAGACTAATCTCCTACGAGCAGTACTTC
CASTRRLISYEQYF
>few|TRBV28|.|TRBJ2-7|12
TGTGCCAGCAGTTTAAGCGGTTACGAGCAGTACTTC
CASSLSGYEQYF
>few|TRBV28|.|TRBJ2-1|14
TGTGCCAGCAGTTTAAGAGAGGGGAGGAATGAGCAGTTCTTC
CASSLREGRNEQFF
>.|TRBV27|TRBD2|TRBJ2-1|15
TGTGCCAGCAGTGTAGAGGGACTAGCGGGAGGTGAGCAGTTCTTC
CASSVEGLAGGEQFF
>few|TRBV18|TRBD1|TRBJ2-5|14
TGTGCCAGCTCATTTCAACAGGGGGCTGAGACCCAGTACTTC
CASSFQQGAETQYF
>.|TRBV4-3|.|TRBJ2-6|18
TGCGCCAGCAGCCAAGTTGAGATGAGGGCCTCTGGGGCCAACGTCCTGACTTTC
CASSQVEMRASGANVLTF
>few|TRBV9|.|TRBJ2-3|16
TGTGCCAGCAGCGTAGGACAAGCGGTTAGCACAGATACGCAGTATTTT
CASSVGQAVSTDTQYF
>once|TRBV12-2|.|TRBJ2-7|19
TGTGCAAGTCGCTTATATAGGATGGGGCTAGCGGGAGGGTTCAACGAGCAGTACTTC
CASRLYRMGLAGGFNEQYF
>few|TRBV27|TRBD1|TRBJ2-7|15
TGTGCCAGCAGTTTAAGCGGGGACAGGGTCCACGAGCAGTACTTC
CASSLSGDRVHEQYF
>few|TRBV28|TRBD2|TRBJ2-4|15
TGTGCCAGCAGAGGGGCGTGGGGGGGCAAAAACATTCAGTACTTC
CASRGAWGGKNIQYF
>.|TRBV12-5|.|TRBJ2-1|14
TGTGCTAGTAGGGGGGGTGGGGGCCTGGGGGAGCAGTTCTTC
CASRGGGGLGEQFF
>few|TRBV5-6|TRBD1|TRBJ2-1|16
TGTGCCAGCAGCTTGGCCGAGGACAGGTCCTACAATGAGCAGTTCTTC
CASSLAEDRSYNEQFF
>few|TRBV4-1|TRBD2|TRBJ2-1|15
TGCGCCAGCAGCCAAGGCGGGAGCTCCTACAATGAGCAGTTCTTC
CASSQGGSSYNEQFF
>.|TRBV21-1|.|TRBJ2-1|17
TGTGCCAGCAGCAAAATGAGGCCTTCGGGAGCCTACAATGAGCAGTTCTTC
CASSKMRPSGAYNEQFF
>.|TRBV25-1|.|TRBJ1-1|13
TGTGCCAGCAGGGACACAGGGCGCATAGAAGCTTTCTTT
CASRDTGRIEAFF
>.|TRBV5-1|TRBD2|TRBJ2-6|19
TGCGCCAGCAGCCCCGGACTAGCGGGACGCGTCTCTGGGGCCAACGTCCTGACTTTC
CASSPGLAGRVSGANVLTF
>.|TRBV2|TRBD1|TRBJ2-3|13
TGTGCCACAAAACGGGGACAGGAGTATACGCAGTATTTT
CATKRGQEYTQYF
>.|TRBV10-1|.|TRBJ2-5|14
TGCGCCAGCAGTGATTTTCGGGGTCGGGAGACCCAGTACTTC
CASSDFRGRETQYF
>few|TRBV7-2|TRBD2|TRBJ2-7|14
TGTGCCAGCAGCCTCGGACTAGCGGGAGTCGAGCAGTACTTC
CASSLGLAGVEQYF
>.|TRBV28|TRBD2|TRBJ2-1|15
TGTGCCAGCAGCTCAGCGGGAGGGGGGTACAATGAGCAGTTCTTC
CASSSAGGGYNEQFF
>.|TRBV11-2|TRBD2|TRBJ2-5|16
TGTGCCAGCAGCTTAGCGGCTAGCGGACATAGGGAGACCCAGTACTTC
CASSLAASGHRETQYF
>.|TRBV5-1|TRBD1|TRBJ1-2|13
TGCGCCAGCAGCCCACAGGGGGACTATGGCTACACCTTC
CASSPQGDYGYTF
>few|TRBV27|TRBD1|TRBJ2-7|13
TGTGCCAGCATGACAGGGAACTCCTACGAGCAGTACTTC
CASMTGNSYEQYF
>few|TRBV19|.|TRBJ2-2|15
TGTGCCAGTAATACAGTGACCAGGGTGGCCGGGGAGCTGTTTTTT
CASNTVTRVAGELFF
>few|TRBV4-2|TRBD1|TRBJ2-7|15
TGTGCCAGCAGCCTCGGACAGGGCGTCAGGTACGAGCAGTACTTC
CASSLGQGVRYEQYF
>.|TRBV9|TRBD2|TRBJ2-1|16
TGTGCCAGCAGCGCCATAGCGGGAGGTTCCTACAATGAGCAGTTCTTC
CASSAIAGGSYNEQFF
>few|TRBV5-4|.|TRBJ2-7|15
TGTGCCAGCAGCTCCCCCCTAGACAGCTCCTACGAGCAGTACTTC
CASSSPLDSSYEQYF
>.|TRBV9|.|TRBJ1-4|15
TGTGCCAGCAGCGTAATGTCGGCAACTAATGAAAAACTGTTTTTT
CASSVMSATNEKLFF
>.|TRBV9|TRBD2|TRBJ2-5|15
TGTGCCAGCAGCCCTATAGCGGGAGGGGTGGAGACCCAGTACTTC
CASSPIAGGVETQYF
>few|TRBV18|TRBD1|TRBJ1-5|17
TGTGCCAGCTCACCACTGGAATGGGACAGGGGGAATCAGCCCCAGCATTTT
CASSPLEWDRGNQPQHF
>.|TRBV7-6|.|TRBJ2-7|16
TGTGCCAGCAGCCTTCGATCCCGGGTTAGCTCCTACGAGCAGTACTTC
CASSLRSRVSSYEQYF
>.|TRBV30|TRBD2|TRBJ2-1|15
TGTGCCTGGAGTGGGGCTAGCGGGCTGTACAATGAGCAGTTCTTC
CAWSGASGLYNEQFF
>.|TRBV9|TRBD2|TRBJ2-2|16
TGTGCCAGCAGCGTAGCACTAGCGGAAGACACCGGGGAGCTGTTTTTT
CASSVALAEDTGELFF
>.|TRBV5-1|.|TRBJ1-2|12
TGCGCCAGCAGCTTGGGGGGCGGTGGCTACACCTTC
CASSLGGGGYTF